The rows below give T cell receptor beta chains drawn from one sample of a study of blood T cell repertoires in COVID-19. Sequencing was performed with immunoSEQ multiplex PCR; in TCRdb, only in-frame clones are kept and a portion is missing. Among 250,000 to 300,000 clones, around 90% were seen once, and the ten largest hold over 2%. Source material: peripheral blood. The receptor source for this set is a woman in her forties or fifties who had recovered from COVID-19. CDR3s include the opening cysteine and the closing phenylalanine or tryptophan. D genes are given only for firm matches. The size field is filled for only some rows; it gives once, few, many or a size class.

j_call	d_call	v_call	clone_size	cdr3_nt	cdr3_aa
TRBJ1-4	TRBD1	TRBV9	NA	TGTGCCAGCAGCGATCGGACAGGGCTCACTAATGAAAAACTGTTTTTT	CASSDRTGLTNEKLFF
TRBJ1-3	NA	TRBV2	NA	TGTGCCAGCAGTGTATTCTTCGGGGACACCATATATTTT	CASSVFFGDTIYF
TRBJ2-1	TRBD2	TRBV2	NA	TGTGCCAGCAGCGAGAGCGGGAACGAGCAGTTCTTC	CASSESGNEQFF
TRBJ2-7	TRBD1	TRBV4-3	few	TGCGCCAGCAGCCAAGAGGCGACAGGGGGACCCTACGAGCAGTACTTC	CASSQEATGGPYEQYF
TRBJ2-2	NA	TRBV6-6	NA	TGTGCCAGCTCGGTTCGATACGGGGAGCTGTTTTTT	CASSVRYGELFF
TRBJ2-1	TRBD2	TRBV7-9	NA	TGTGCCAGCAGCTTAGAGGGGTTAGCGGGGGGAAGAGGTAATGAGCAGTTCTTC	CASSLEGLAGGRGNEQFF
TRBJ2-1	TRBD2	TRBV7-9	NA	TGTGCCAGCAGCCCCCCATACCGACTAGCGTCCTACAATGAGCAGTTCTTC	CASSPPYRLASYNEQFF
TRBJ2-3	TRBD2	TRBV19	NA	TGTGCCCGACTAGCGGTCATCCGGTTTTTTAGGGATACGCAGTATTTT	CARLAVIRFFRDTQYF
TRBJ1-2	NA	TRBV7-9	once	TGTGCCAGCAGCTTAGAGGAGTATCTCACCTTC	CASSLEEYLTF
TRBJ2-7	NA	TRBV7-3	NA	TGTGCCAGCAGCCGCGGACACCGTGGCGAGCAGTACTTC	CASSRGHRGEQYF
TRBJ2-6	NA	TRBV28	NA	TGTGCCAGCAGACAGGGCTCTGGGGCCAACGTCCTGACTTTC	CASRQGSGANVLTF
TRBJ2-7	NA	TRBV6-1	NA	TGTGCCAGCAGTGTCGGACAGAGGGTAGTCACCTACGAGCAGTACTTC	CASSVGQRVVTYEQYF
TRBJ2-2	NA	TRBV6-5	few	TGTGCCAGCAGTTCGGAGCGGGCGGGCACCGGGGAGCTGTTTTTT	CASSSERAGTGELFF
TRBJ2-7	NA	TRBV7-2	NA	TGTGCCAGCAGGTCACTCGGCCGGGACTCCTACGAGCAGTACTTC	CASRSLGRDSYEQYF
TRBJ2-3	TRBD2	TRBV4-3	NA	TGCGCCAGCAGCCAAGTAGCGGGGGGGCGAGGAACAGATACGCAGTATTTT	CASSQVAGGRGTDTQYF
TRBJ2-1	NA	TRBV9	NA	TGTGCCAGCAGCGAGGGGATCTACAATGAGCAGTTCTTC	CASSEGIYNEQFF
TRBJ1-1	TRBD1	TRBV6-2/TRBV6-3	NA	TGTGCCAGCAGTTACCCGACAGGGCGGACTGAAGCTTTCTTT	CASSYPTGRTEAFF
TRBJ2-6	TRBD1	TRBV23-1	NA	TGCGCCAGCAAGGACAGGGGACTTCAGGTTTGGACTGGGGCCAACGTCCTGACTTTC	CASKDRGLQVWTGANVLTF
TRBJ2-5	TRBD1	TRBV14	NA	TGTGCCAGCAGCCCATGGACAGGGGGCCAAGAGACCCAGTACTTC	CASSPWTGGQETQYF
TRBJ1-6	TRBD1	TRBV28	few	TGTGCCACCAGCCTGGGACAGGGCGGCAATTCACCCCTCCACTTT	CATSLGQGGNSPLHF